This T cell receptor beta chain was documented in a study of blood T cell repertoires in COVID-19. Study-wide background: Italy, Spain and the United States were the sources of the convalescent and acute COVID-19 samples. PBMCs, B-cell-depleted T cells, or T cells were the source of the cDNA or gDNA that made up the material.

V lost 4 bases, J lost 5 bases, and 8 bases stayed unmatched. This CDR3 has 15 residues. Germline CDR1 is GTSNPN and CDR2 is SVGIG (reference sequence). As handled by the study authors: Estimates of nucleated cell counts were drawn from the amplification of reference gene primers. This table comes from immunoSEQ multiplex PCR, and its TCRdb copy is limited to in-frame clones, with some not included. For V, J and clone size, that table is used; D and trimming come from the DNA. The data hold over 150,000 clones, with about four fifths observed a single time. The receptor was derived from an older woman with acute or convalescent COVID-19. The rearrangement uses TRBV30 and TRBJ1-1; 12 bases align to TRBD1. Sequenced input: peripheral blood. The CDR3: CAWMMGTGGRTEAFF. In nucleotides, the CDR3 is TGTGCCTGGATGATGGGGACAGGGGGCAGGACTGAAGCTTTCTTT.